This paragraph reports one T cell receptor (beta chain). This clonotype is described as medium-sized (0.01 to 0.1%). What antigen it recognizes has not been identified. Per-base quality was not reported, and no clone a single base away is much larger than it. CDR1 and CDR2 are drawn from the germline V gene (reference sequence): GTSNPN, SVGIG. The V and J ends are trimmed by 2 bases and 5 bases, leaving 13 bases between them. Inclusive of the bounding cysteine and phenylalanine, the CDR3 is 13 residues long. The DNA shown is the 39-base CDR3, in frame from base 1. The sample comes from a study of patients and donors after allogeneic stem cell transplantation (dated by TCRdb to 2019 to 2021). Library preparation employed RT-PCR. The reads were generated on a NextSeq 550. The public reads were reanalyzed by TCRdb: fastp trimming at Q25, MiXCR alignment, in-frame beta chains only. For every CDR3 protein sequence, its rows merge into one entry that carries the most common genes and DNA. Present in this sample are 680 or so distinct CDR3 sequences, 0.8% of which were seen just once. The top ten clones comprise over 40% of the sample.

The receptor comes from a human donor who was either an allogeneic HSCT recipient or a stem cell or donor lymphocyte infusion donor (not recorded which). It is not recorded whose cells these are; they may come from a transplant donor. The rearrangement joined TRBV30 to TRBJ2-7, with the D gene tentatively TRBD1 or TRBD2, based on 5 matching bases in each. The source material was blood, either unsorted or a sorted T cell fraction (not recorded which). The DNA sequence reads TGTGCCTGGAGTAGAGGGGCCCCAGACGAGCAGTACTTC. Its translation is CAWSRGAPDEQYF.